These T cell receptor beta chains were read from a single sample in a study of cytomegalovirus exposure and HLA in healthy donors. Assay: immunoSEQ multiplex PCR; the TCRdb copy retains only in-frame clones and omits some. The data show around 230,000 clones, roughly 82% seen once. Sequencing was performed on PBMCs. The receptors here all came from a man aged 40-49 years in good health and CMV-seropositive. Both conserved end residues are part of each CDR3. A D gene is named only where the DNA matches it firmly. The size field is filled for only some rows; it gives once, few, many or a size class.

V gene: TRBV7-6; J gene: TRBJ1-4; clone size: few; D gene: NA; CDR3 DNA: TGTGCCAGCAGCCGGGGGGCGCAGCAAGAAAAACTGTTTTTT; CDR3 protein: CASSRGAQQEKLFF
V gene: TRBV6-1; J gene: TRBJ2-5; clone size: NA; D gene: TRBD1; CDR3 DNA: TGTGCCAGCAGCTCACAGGGGTTTGGAGAGACCCAGTACTTC; CDR3 protein: CASSSQGFGETQYF
V gene: TRBV11-2; J gene: TRBJ1-1; clone size: NA; D gene: NA; CDR3 DNA: TGTGCCAGCAGCTCACCTCGGACTGGTCTTGAAGCTTTCTTT; CDR3 protein: CASSSPRTGLEAFF
V gene: TRBV2; J gene: TRBJ1-1; clone size: NA; D gene: NA; CDR3 DNA: TGTGCCAGCAGTGAAGCGCTCGGGGGTACTGAAGCTTTCTTT; CDR3 protein: CASSEALGGTEAFF
V gene: TRBV6-1; J gene: TRBJ1-4; clone size: NA; D gene: TRBD1; CDR3 DNA: TGTGCCAGCAGTGAAAGGGGGCCTAATGAAAAACTGTTTTTT; CDR3 protein: CASSERGPNEKLFF
V gene: TRBV7-3; J gene: TRBJ2-1; clone size: NA; D gene: NA; CDR3 DNA: TGTGCCAGCAGCCCCCTCGGCGGCGATGAGCAGTTCTTC; CDR3 protein: CASSPLGGDEQFF
V gene: TRBV9; J gene: TRBJ2-1; clone size: NA; D gene: TRBD2; CDR3 DNA: TGTGCCAGCAGCGTGATGGCGGGAGACTACAATGAGCAGTTCTTC; CDR3 protein: CASSVMAGDYNEQFF
V gene: TRBV19; J gene: TRBJ1-1; clone size: NA; D gene: TRBD1; CDR3 DNA: TGTGCCAGTAGTATAGCTTCAGGGGGCGCTTATCCCACTGAAGCTTTCTTT; CDR3 protein: CASSIASGGAYPTEAFF
V gene: TRBV4-2; J gene: TRBJ1-1; clone size: NA; D gene: NA; CDR3 DNA: TGTGCCAGCAGCCAAAATCGGGGGGGGAACACTGAAGCTTTCTTT; CDR3 protein: CASSQNRGGNTEAFF
V gene: TRBV6-1; J gene: TRBJ2-1; clone size: NA; D gene: NA; CDR3 DNA: TGTGCCAGCAGTGAGGATAGCGGTTCCTACAATGAGCAGTTCTTC; CDR3 protein: CASSEDSGSYNEQFF
V gene: TRBV10-3; J gene: TRBJ1-1; clone size: NA; D gene: NA; CDR3 DNA: TGTGCCATCAGTGATGGCGGGAACACTGAAGCTTTCTTT; CDR3 protein: CAISDGGNTEAFF
V gene: TRBV12-5; J gene: TRBJ2-1; clone size: NA; D gene: TRBD2; CDR3 DNA: TGTGCTAGTGGTTTGGACGAGGCTAGCGGGAGTAATGAGCAGTTCTTC; CDR3 protein: CASGLDEASGSNEQFF
V gene: TRBV25-1; J gene: TRBJ2-6; clone size: NA; D gene: TRBD1; CDR3 DNA: TGTGCCAGCAGTGCTACAGGGGCTGGGGCCAACGTCCTGACTTTC; CDR3 protein: CASSATGAGANVLTF
V gene: TRBV29-1; J gene: TRBJ2-1; clone size: NA; D gene: TRBD1; CDR3 DNA: TGCAGCGTTTATTACCAGGGGGCTCTACACAATGAGCAGTTCTTC; CDR3 protein: CSVYYQGALHNEQFF
V gene: TRBV25-1; J gene: TRBJ2-7; clone size: once; D gene: NA; CDR3 DNA: TGTGCCAGCAGTGAAGGAGCTACCTACGAGCAGTACTTC; CDR3 protein: CASSEGATYEQYF
V gene: TRBV25-1; J gene: TRBJ2-7; clone size: NA; D gene: NA; CDR3 DNA: TGTGCCAGCAGTTGGGCTAGCAAGCAGTACTTC; CDR3 protein: CASSWASKQYF
V gene: TRBV30; J gene: TRBJ1-4; clone size: NA; D gene: NA; CDR3 DNA: TGTGCCGGAAACCGGGGGGGAAATAATGAAAAACTGTTTTTT; CDR3 protein: CAGNRGGNNEKLFF
V gene: TRBV19; J gene: TRBJ1-2; clone size: NA; D gene: NA; CDR3 DNA: TGTGCCAGTAGTATGGGAGGAAATGGCTACACCTTC; CDR3 protein: CASSMGGNGYTF
V gene: TRBV10-1; J gene: TRBJ1-4; clone size: NA; D gene: NA; CDR3 DNA: TGCGCCAGCAGTGAAGGAGGGTCTGGGGGAAAACTGTTTTTT; CDR3 protein: CASSEGGSGGKLFF
V gene: TRBV5-1; J gene: TRBJ1-1; clone size: NA; D gene: NA; CDR3 DNA: TGCGCCAGCAGCTTGTTACAGGGCGCGAACACTGAAGCTTTCTTT; CDR3 protein: CASSLLQGANTEAFF
V gene: TRBV29-1; J gene: TRBJ1-2; clone size: NA; D gene: NA; CDR3 DNA: TGCAGCCCTGTCCCACAGCCCTATGGCTACACCTTC; CDR3 protein: CSPVPQPYGYTF
V gene: TRBV11-2; J gene: TRBJ1-1; clone size: NA; D gene: NA; CDR3 DNA: TGTGCCAGCAGCTCCCTCGGAGGGAGGACTGAAGCTTTCTTT; CDR3 protein: CASSSLGGRTEAFF
V gene: TRBV2; J gene: TRBJ2-1; clone size: NA; D gene: TRBD1; CDR3 DNA: TGTGCCAGCAGTGCAGGGGGCGCGTATGAGCAGTTCTTC; CDR3 protein: CASSAGGAYEQFF
V gene: TRBV30; J gene: TRBJ2-1; clone size: NA; D gene: TRBD2; CDR3 DNA: TGTGCCTGGCTCCGGGGGGGAGGGGGATACAATGAGCAGTTCTTC; CDR3 protein: CAWLRGGGGYNEQFF
V gene: TRBV7-9; J gene: TRBJ1-4; clone size: NA; D gene: NA; CDR3 DNA: TGTGCCAGCAGCTTAGTGGGACTCCTGTCGGGTAGTGAAAAACTGTTTTTT; CDR3 protein: CASSLVGLLSGSEKLFF
V gene: TRBV7-9; J gene: TRBJ1-2; clone size: NA; D gene: NA; CDR3 DNA: TGTGCCAGCAGCTTTTCTTACCAGGGAACCGACTATGGCTACACCTTC; CDR3 protein: CASSFSYQGTDYGYTF
V gene: TRBV30; J gene: TRBJ1-1; clone size: NA; D gene: TRBD1; CDR3 DNA: TGTGCCTGGAGTAGGGACAGGGGGACCACTGAAGCTTTCTTT; CDR3 protein: CAWSRDRGTTEAFF
V gene: TRBV7-2; J gene: TRBJ2-1; clone size: NA; D gene: NA; CDR3 DNA: TGTGCCAGCAGCTCAATCCGGGAGAATGAGCAGTTCTTC; CDR3 protein: CASSSIRENEQFF
V gene: TRBV7-3; J gene: TRBJ1-3; clone size: NA; D gene: NA; CDR3 DNA: TGTGCCAGCAGCCCGCGGGGGGACTCTGGAAACACCATATATTTT; CDR3 protein: CASSPRGDSGNTIYF
V gene: TRBV5-6; J gene: TRBJ2-7; clone size: NA; D gene: TRBD2; CDR3 DNA: TGTGCCAGCAGCTTGTATGCGGGAGCGGGCTCCTACGAGCAGTACTTC; CDR3 protein: CASSLYAGAGSYEQYF
V gene: TRBV30; J gene: TRBJ2-1; clone size: NA; D gene: TRBD1; CDR3 DNA: TGTGCCTGGGACTCGGGACAGGGGGTAGATGAGCAGTTCTTC; CDR3 protein: CAWDSGQGVDEQFF
V gene: TRBV6-1; J gene: TRBJ2-1; clone size: NA; D gene: NA; CDR3 DNA: TGTGCCAGCAGTGGAGGGTCTCAAGGTGTCAATGAGCAGTTCTTC; CDR3 protein: CASSGGSQGVNEQFF
V gene: TRBV30; J gene: TRBJ2-7; clone size: NA; D gene: TRBD1; CDR3 DNA: TGTGCCTGGAGTGACAGGGGGTCCTACGAGCAGTACTTC; CDR3 protein: CAWSDRGSYEQYF
V gene: TRBV19; J gene: TRBJ2-2; clone size: NA; D gene: TRBD1; CDR3 DNA: TGTGCCAGTAAACGCTCAGGGGGCGTCACCGGGGAGCTGTTTTTT; CDR3 protein: CASKRSGGVTGELFF
V gene: TRBV7-8; J gene: TRBJ2-3; clone size: NA; D gene: TRBD2; CDR3 DNA: TGTGCCAGCAGCTCCACAGGGTACTCTAGCGGGAGGGCCATCACAGATACGCAGTATTTT; CDR3 protein: CASSSTGYSSGRAITDTQYF
V gene: TRBV12-5; J gene: TRBJ2-2; clone size: NA; D gene: NA; CDR3 DNA: TGTGCTAGTGGTTTGATCACTGTGGTTCACAACACCGGGGAGCTGTTTTTT; CDR3 protein: CASGLITVVHNTGELFF
V gene: TRBV27; J gene: TRBJ2-7; clone size: NA; D gene: TRBD1; CDR3 DNA: TGTGCCAGCAGTACCCTCTCCGGGACAGGGGCTGGTGAGCAGTACTTC; CDR3 protein: CASSTLSGTGAGEQYF
V gene: TRBV9; J gene: TRBJ2-1; clone size: few; D gene: TRBD1; CDR3 DNA: TGTGCCAGCAGCGTTTCGACAGGGGATGAGCAGTTCTTC; CDR3 protein: CASSVSTGDEQFF
V gene: TRBV4-1; J gene: TRBJ1-5; clone size: few; D gene: TRBD1; CDR3 DNA: TGCGCCAGCAGCCCGGGGACAGGGGAATACAGCAATCAGCCCCAGCATTTT; CDR3 protein: CASSPGTGEYSNQPQHF
V gene: TRBV30; J gene: TRBJ1-2; clone size: NA; D gene: NA; CDR3 DNA: TGTGCCTGGATCTTTTTAAGGGGTTCCTACTATGGCTACACCTTC; CDR3 protein: CAWIFLRGSYYGYTF
V gene: TRBV27; J gene: TRBJ2-7; clone size: NA; D gene: NA; CDR3 DNA: TGTGCCAGCAGTTTTGGACTAAATTCCTACGAGCAGTACTTC; CDR3 protein: CASSFGLNSYEQYF
V gene: TRBV18; J gene: TRBJ2-1; clone size: NA; D gene: NA; CDR3 DNA: TGTGCCAGCTCACCAGGGAGCTCCTACAATGAGCAGTTCTTC; CDR3 protein: CASSPGSSYNEQFF
V gene: TRBV28; J gene: TRBJ1-1; clone size: few; D gene: TRBD1; CDR3 DNA: TGTGCCACCGAACGGAGGGGGCAGGAAGCTTTCTTT; CDR3 protein: CATERRGQEAFF
V gene: TRBV20-1; J gene: TRBJ2-7; clone size: NA; D gene: NA; CDR3 DNA: TGCAGTGCTTCGCCGGGATCCGAGCAGTACTTC; CDR3 protein: CSASPGSEQYF
V gene: TRBV6-6; J gene: TRBJ2-7; clone size: NA; D gene: NA; CDR3 DNA: TGTGCCAGCAGTTACGTAGACAGCCCATACGAGCAGTACTTC; CDR3 protein: CASSYVDSPYEQYF
V gene: TRBV29-1; J gene: TRBJ2-1; clone size: NA; D gene: NA; CDR3 DNA: TGCAGCGCCGAAGCCAGCGGAGATTACAATGAGCAGTTCTTC; CDR3 protein: CSAEASGDYNEQFF
V gene: TRBV29-1; J gene: TRBJ1-2; clone size: NA; D gene: NA; CDR3 DNA: TGCAGCGTTGGGGAGGGGCAGGGTCTGATCTATGGCTACACCTTC; CDR3 protein: CSVGEGQGLIYGYTF
V gene: TRBV4-2; J gene: TRBJ2-7; clone size: NA; D gene: NA; CDR3 DNA: TGTGCCAGCAGCCAAGATGCCGGACTCCCCTACGAGCAGTACTTC; CDR3 protein: CASSQDAGLPYEQYF